This paragraph covers one TCR beta chain sequence. Its specificity is not known. The data were obtained in a study of T cell responses to AZD1222 COVID-19 vaccine. Study-wide context: Second-dose groups at about 4 or about 12 weeks were pooled.

Study findings and constraints: It was only after the peak T cell response that any repertoires were sampled.

The repertoire was sequenced with immunoSEQ multiplex PCR; TCRdb's copy has only in-frame clones and lacks some. The sample lists 96,000 or so clones; roughly 90% were seen once. Trimming pared 5 bases from V and 0 bases from J, leaving 12 bases between. Germline CDR1 SGHRS, CDR2 YFSETQ. CDR3 length: 14 amino acids. The sequenced sample was peripheral blood, obtained on day 0 of AZD1222 vaccination. This sequence joins TRBV5-1 and TRBJ2-7; D possibly corresponds to TRBD1 (6 bases). The source is an adult in good health. CDR3 sequence: CASRKGTNSYEQYF. CDR3 nucleotides: TGCGCCAGCAGGAAAGGGACAAACTCCTACGAGCAGTACTTC.